This TCR beta chain originates from a study of blood T cells in healthy people across ages. Study-level background: There was about one barcoded beta molecule captured by template switching per two T cells.

Drawing of peripheral blood yielded 7.5 to 10 milliliters from each donor. Each sample used at least 7 million PBMCs. This clonotype was seen just once. The target antigen is unknown. Study-wide points: Changes seen in expanded clonotypes were possibly confounded by donor CMV status left unknown.

The CDR3 is made up of 16 amino acids. Per the germline V gene, CDR1 is MDHEN and CDR2 is SYDVKM. V was clipped by 5 bases and J by 4 bases; unmatched bases: 10. A J-beta primer mix and a sample-barcoded 5' primer were used in a second PCR of roughly 6 to 11 cycles. MiXCR was run by TCRdb on the 5' RACE reads, yielding one entry per CDR3 protein. The sample holds 1.5 million to 2 million distinct CDR3 sequences, 28% seen once. The receptor comes from a woman aged 30 to 39 in good health. Sequenced material: blood. The chain employs TRBV28 and TRBJ2-3; TRBD1 matches 9 bases. The CDR3 sequence: CASSEPGQGFPDTQYF. The CDR3, as DNA: TGTGCCAGCAGTGAGCCGGGACAGGGTTTCCCAGATACGCAGTATTTT. Based on the CDR3 plus reference TRBV28 and TRBJ2-3, the full variable domain is DVKVTQSSRYLVKRTGEKVFLECVQDMDHENMFWYRQDPGLGLRLIYFSYDVKMKEKGDIPEGYSVSREKKERFSLILESASTNQTSMYLCASSEPGQGFPDTQYFGPGTRLTVL.